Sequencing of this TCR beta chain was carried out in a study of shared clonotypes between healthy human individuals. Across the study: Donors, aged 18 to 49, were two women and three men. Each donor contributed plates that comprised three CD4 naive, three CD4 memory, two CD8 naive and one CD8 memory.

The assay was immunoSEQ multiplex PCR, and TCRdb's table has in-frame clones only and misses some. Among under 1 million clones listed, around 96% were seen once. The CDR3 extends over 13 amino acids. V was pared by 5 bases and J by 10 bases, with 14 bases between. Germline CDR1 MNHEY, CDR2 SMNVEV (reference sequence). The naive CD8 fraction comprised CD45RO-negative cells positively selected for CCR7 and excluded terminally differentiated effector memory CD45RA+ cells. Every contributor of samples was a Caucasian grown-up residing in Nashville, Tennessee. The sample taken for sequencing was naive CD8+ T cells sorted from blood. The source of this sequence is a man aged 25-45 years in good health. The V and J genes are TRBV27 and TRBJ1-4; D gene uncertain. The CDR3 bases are TGTGCCAGCAGTCAAGGGAGGTCGAGAAAACTGTTTTTT. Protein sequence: CASSQGRSRKLFF.